Listed below are T cell receptor beta chains from one sample, sequenced in a study of chemoradiotherapy in HPV16-positive cancers. Measured with immunoSEQ multiplex PCR; TCRdb has only the in-frame clones, and not every one. The table shows 20,000 to 25,000 clones, with roughly 87% occurring only once. The source material was blood, sampled from a patient who underwent chemoradiotherapy. These receptors were collected from a human donor with HPV-associated anogenital cancer. The CDR3 runs from the conserved cysteine through the conserved F or W. Fields, in order: J gene, D gene, V gene, clone size, CDR3 protein, CDR3 DNA. The D gene is left open where the match is weak. Clone size is stated in some rows and not others, as once, few, many or a class when expanded.

>TRBJ2-7|TRBD2|TRBV30|.
CAWSPGGSGEQYF
TGTGCCTGGAGTCCGGGAGGGTCGGGGGAGCAGTACTTC
>TRBJ2-7|TRBD2|TRBV5-1|.
CASSIASGASYEQYF
TGCGCCAGCAGCATTGCTAGCGGGGCTTCCTACGAGCAGTACTTC
>TRBJ1-5|TRBD1|TRBV9|.
CASSVGDRGFSNQPQHF
TGTGCCAGCAGCGTAGGAGACAGGGGGTTTAGCAATCAGCCCCAGCATTTT
>TRBJ2-2|TRBD1|TRBV30|.
CAWSVQGQGNTGELFF
TGTGCCTGGAGTGTACAGGGACAGGGAAACACCGGGGAGCTGTTTTTT
>TRBJ2-2|TRBD1|TRBV5-1|once
CASSPRTGGYTGELFF
TGCGCCAGCAGCCCCCGGACAGGGGGCTACACCGGGGAGCTGTTTTTT
>TRBJ1-1|.|TRBV10-1|.
CASSASGNTEAFF
TGCGCCAGCAGTGCGTCAGGGAACACTGAAGCTTTCTTT
>TRBJ2-2|.|TRBV10-2|.
CASSEAHGELFF
TGCGCCAGCAGTGAGGCCCACGGGGAGCTGTTTTTT
>TRBJ1-1|.|TRBV7-8|.
CASSARQVSEAFF
TGTGCCAGCAGCGCCCGACAGGTATCTGAAGCTTTCTTT
>TRBJ1-2|.|TRBV5-6|.
CASSFPLGGYTF
TGTGCCAGCAGCTTCCCCTTGGGGGGCTACACCTTC
>TRBJ2-4|TRBD2|TRBV4-1|.
CASSQDSLAGLNIQYF
TGCGCCAGCAGCCAAGACAGTCTAGCGGGACTAAACATTCAGTACTTC
>TRBJ2-6|.|TRBV5-4|.
CASTTQDMNSGANVLTF
TGTGCCAGCACGACGCAAGACATGAACTCTGGGGCCAACGTCCTGACTTTC
>TRBJ2-7|.|TRBV4-3|.
CASSQVGAYEQYF
TGCGCCAGCAGCCAAGTAGGAGCCTACGAGCAGTACTTC
>TRBJ1-2|.|TRBV4-1|.
CASSQEGETGRTNYGYTF
TGCGCCAGCAGCCAAGAAGGAGAGACGGGACGGACAAACTATGGCTACACCTTC
>TRBJ1-5|.|TRBV28|.
CASSLWDLGESNQPQHF
TGTGCCAGCAGTTTATGGGATTTGGGGGAGAGCAATCAGCCCCAGCATTTT
>TRBJ2-5|TRBD1|TRBV7-2|once
CASSVGQGGPETQYF
TGTGCCAGCAGCGTCGGACAGGGAGGTCCGGAGACCCAGTACTTC
>TRBJ1-4|.|TRBV28|.
CASSLVGETNEKLFF
TGTGCCAGCAGTTTAGTGGGAGAAACTAATGAAAAACTGTTTTTT
>TRBJ1-5|.|TRBV15|.
CATSRDYSGGNQPQHF
TGTGCCACCAGCAGAGATTACTCGGGGGGCAATCAGCCCCAGCATTTT
>TRBJ2-7|TRBD2|TRBV5-1|.
CASSLAPSVAGGYEQYF
TGCGCCAGCAGCTTGGCCCCTTCAGTAGCGGGAGGATACGAGCAGTACTTC
>TRBJ2-6|.|TRBV19|.
CASSIGSSGANVLTF
TGTGCCAGTAGTATAGGAAGCTCTGGGGCCAACGTCCTGACTTTC
>TRBJ1-1|.|TRBV7-9|.
CASSLGRGGRTEAFF
TGTGCCAGCAGCTTAGGAAGGGGTGGACGTACTGAAGCTTTCTTT
>TRBJ2-7|.|TRBV20-1|.
CSAAGGYEQYF
TGCAGTGCTGCCGGGGGCTACGAGCAGTACTTC
>TRBJ2-7|TRBD1|TRBV6-1|.
CASSIPGGADEQYF
TGTGCCAGCAGTATCCCAGGGGGCGCGGACGAGCAGTACTTC
>TRBJ2-5|TRBD2|TRBV5-1|.
CASSFGSGGARETQYF
TGCGCCAGCAGCTTCGGGAGCGGGGGGGCGCGAGAGACCCAGTACTTC
>TRBJ1-5|.|TRBV15|once
CATSRRPAGISSNQPQHF
TGTGCCACCAGCAGGCGACCGGCGGGCATATCTAGCAATCAGCCCCAGCATTTT
>TRBJ1-6|TRBD1|TRBV7-2|.
CASSWGTANNSPLHF
TGTGCCAGCAGCTGGGGGACAGCCAATAATTCACCCCTCCACTTT
>TRBJ2-2|TRBD2|TRBV5-4|.
CASSGTSGVNTGELFF
TGTGCCAGCTCAGGGACTAGCGGGGTTAACACCGGGGAGCTGTTTTTT
>TRBJ2-1|TRBD2|TRBV7-8|.
CASSPALLREGRNEQFF
TGTGCCAGCAGCCCCGCGTTACTACGGGAGGGCCGAAATGAGCAGTTCTTC
>TRBJ2-1|TRBD2|TRBV19|.
CASSIESSGGYNEQFF
TGTGCCAGTAGTATAGAGAGTAGCGGGGGGTACAATGAGCAGTTCTTC
>TRBJ2-2|TRBD2|TRBV18|.
CASSPLAGRNTGELFF
TGTGCCAGCTCCCCATTAGCGGGGAGGAACACCGGGGAGCTGTTTTTT
>TRBJ2-2|.|TRBV9|.
CASNGLLNTGELFF
TGTGCCAGCAACGGACTCCTTAACACCGGGGAGCTGTTTTTT
>TRBJ1-3|.|TRBV5-1|.
CASSPGQPGNTIYF
TGCGCCAGCAGCCCCGGACAGCCTGGAAACACCATATATTTT
>TRBJ1-1|.|TRBV7-9|.
CASSSWTLLGDTEAFF
TGTGCCAGCAGCTCCTGGACCCTCCTGGGGGACACTGAAGCTTTCTTT
>TRBJ2-3|.|TRBV4-1|few
CASRPRGGPTPGTDTQYF
TGCGCCAGCAGACCCAGGGGGGGGCCTACTCCTGGCACAGATACGCAGTATTTT
>TRBJ1-5|.|TRBV6-1|.
CASSLGAGGNQPQHF
TGTGCCAGCAGTTTGGGGGCAGGGGGCAATCAGCCCCAGCATTTT
>TRBJ1-1|TRBD1|TRBV6-6|.
CASSSQGAGTEAFF
TGTGCCAGCAGTTCCCAGGGGGCTGGCACTGAAGCTTTCTTT
>TRBJ2-2|.|TRBV15|.
CATEGPGRTTGELFF
TGTGCCACCGAAGGGCCAGGGAGAACCACCGGGGAGCTGTTTTTT
>TRBJ1-4|.|TRBV15|medium-sized
CATSRVEGGLATNEKLFF
TGTGCCACCAGCAGAGTTGAAGGGGGGCTCGCAACTAATGAAAAACTGTTTTTT
>TRBJ1-2|TRBD1|TRBV19|once
CASTPQEGASYGYTF
TGTGCCAGTACCCCTCAGGAGGGGGCCAGCTATGGCTACACCTTC
>TRBJ2-1|.|TRBV5-4|.
CASSLGTNNEQFF
TGTGCCAGCAGCTTGGGCACCAACAATGAGCAGTTCTTC
>TRBJ1-1|.|TRBV9|.
CASSSSPGRASNTEAFF
TGTGCCAGCAGCTCTAGCCCGGGGAGGGCCTCGAACACTGAAGCTTTCTTT